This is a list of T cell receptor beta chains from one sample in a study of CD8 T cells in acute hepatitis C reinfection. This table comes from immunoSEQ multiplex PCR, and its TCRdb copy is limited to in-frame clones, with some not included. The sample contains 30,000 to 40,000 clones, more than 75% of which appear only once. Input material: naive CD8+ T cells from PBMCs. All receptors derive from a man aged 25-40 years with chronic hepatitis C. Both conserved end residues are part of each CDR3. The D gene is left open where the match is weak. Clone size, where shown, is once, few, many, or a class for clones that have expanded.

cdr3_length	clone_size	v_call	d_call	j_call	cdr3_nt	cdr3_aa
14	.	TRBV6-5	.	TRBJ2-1	TGTGCCAGCAGTTTCGGGGGCCCCTACAATGAGCAGTTCTTC	CASSFGGPYNEQFF
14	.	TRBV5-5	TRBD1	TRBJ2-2	TGTGCCAGCACACAGGGGGCGAACACCGGGGAGCTGTTTTTT	CASTQGANTGELFF
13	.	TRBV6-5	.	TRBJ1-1	TGTGCCAGCAGTTACATCGAGGGGACTGAAGCTTTCTTT	CASSYIEGTEAFF
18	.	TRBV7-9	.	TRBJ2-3	TGTGCCAGCAGCTTAGGTTTTAACGTCTATGGGAGCACAGATACGCAGTATTTT	CASSLGFNVYGSTDTQYF
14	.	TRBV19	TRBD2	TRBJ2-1	TGTGCCAGTACCCATAGCGGGGTCAACAATGAGCAGTTCTTC	CASTHSGVNNEQFF
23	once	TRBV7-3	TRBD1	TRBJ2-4	TGTGCCAGCAGCTTAACGAGGGACAGGGTTTTTTTTGCCGACCCCCTGTGCAAAAACATTCAGTACTTC	CASSLTRDRVFFADPLCKNIQYF
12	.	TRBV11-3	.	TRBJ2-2	TGTGCCAGCAGCTTTAATCGAGGGGAGCTGTTTTTT	CASSFNRGELFF
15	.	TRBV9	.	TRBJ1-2	TGTGCCAGCAGCGTAGCTAACGACAGGAACTATGGCTACACCTTC	CASSVANDRNYGYTF
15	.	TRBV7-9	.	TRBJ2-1	TGTGCCAGCAGCTTAGTAGGGGGGGAGGTATTGGAGCAGTTCTTC	CASSLVGGEVLEQFF
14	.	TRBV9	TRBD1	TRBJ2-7	TGTGCCAGCAGCGACCGGGACAGCCCCTACGAGCAGTACTTC	CASSDRDSPYEQYF
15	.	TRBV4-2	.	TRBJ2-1	TGTGCCAGCAGCGAATCAACCCCCGCTTACAATGAGCAGTTCTTC	CASSESTPAYNEQFF
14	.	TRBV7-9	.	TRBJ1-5	TGTGCCAGCAGCTTTTTTGGGGACAATCAGCCCCAGCATTTT	CASSFFGDNQPQHF
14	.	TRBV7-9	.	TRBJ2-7	TGTGCCAGCAGCTTATCCGGGCCTTACTACGAGCAGTACTTC	CASSLSGPYYEQYF
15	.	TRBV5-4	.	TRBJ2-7	TGTGCCAGCAGCTGGGGCCCTTCTAGTTCCTACGAGCAGTACTTC	CASSWGPSSSYEQYF
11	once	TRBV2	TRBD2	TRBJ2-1	TGTGCCACCGTTACGGGACTAGAGCAGTTCTTC	CATVTGLEQFF
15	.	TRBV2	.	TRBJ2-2	TGTGCCAGCAGTGAGCTGCAAGCGGACACCGGGGAGCTGTTTTTT	CASSELQADTGELFF
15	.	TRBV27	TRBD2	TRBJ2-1	TGTGCCAGCAGTTTAGCGGGGGGAGGTTACAATGAGCAGTTCTTC	CASSLAGGGYNEQFF
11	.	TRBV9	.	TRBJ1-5	TGTGCCAGCATAGTTAATCAGCCCCAGCATTTT	CASIVNQPQHF
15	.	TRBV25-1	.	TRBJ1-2	TGTGCCAGCATGGGACTCATCGACAGGAACTATGGCTACACCTTC	CASMGLIDRNYGYTF
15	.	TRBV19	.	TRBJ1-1	TGTGCCAGTAGTATCCTACGGGGAGGGGGGACTGAAGCTTTCTTT	CASSILRGGGTEAFF
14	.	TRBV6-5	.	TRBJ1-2	TGTGCCAGCAGTTACGGGTTCCAGGCAGGTGGCTACACCTTC	CASSYGFQAGGYTF
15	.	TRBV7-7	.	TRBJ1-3	TGTGCTAGCAGCAGTCGTCTAGGGGCCGGAAACACCATATATTTT	CASSSRLGAGNTIYF
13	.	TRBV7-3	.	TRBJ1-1	TGTGCCAGCAGCTTGTTAGGGAACACTGAAGCTTTCTTT	CASSLLGNTEAFF